This T cell receptor (beta chain) was identified during a study of response to subunit inactivated influenza vaccine. MiXCR, applied by TCRdb to the RT-PCR reads, yields one record per CDR3 protein. The sample records about 480,000 distinct CDR3 sequences, roughly 11% being singletons. With respect to this clonotype: What it binds is not known. A clone one base away is much larger, so this may be a read error.

Study-wide findings and caveats: Only a handful of new T cells, the authors suggested, are recruited with each seasonal influenza vaccination.

Per the germline V gene, CDR1 is SQVTM and CDR2 is ANQGSEA. This CDR3 has 12 residues. The sequencing here drew on PBMCs from blood, taken more than 35 days after vaccination. The clonotype was recovered from a man between 45 and 60 years old who received an inactivated influenza vaccine. V is TRBV29-1 and J is TRBJ2-3; the D is unclear. The CDR3 coding sequence is TGCATCGTTGAAGATCGGACAGATACGCAGTATTTT. Translating gives CIVEDRTDTQYF.